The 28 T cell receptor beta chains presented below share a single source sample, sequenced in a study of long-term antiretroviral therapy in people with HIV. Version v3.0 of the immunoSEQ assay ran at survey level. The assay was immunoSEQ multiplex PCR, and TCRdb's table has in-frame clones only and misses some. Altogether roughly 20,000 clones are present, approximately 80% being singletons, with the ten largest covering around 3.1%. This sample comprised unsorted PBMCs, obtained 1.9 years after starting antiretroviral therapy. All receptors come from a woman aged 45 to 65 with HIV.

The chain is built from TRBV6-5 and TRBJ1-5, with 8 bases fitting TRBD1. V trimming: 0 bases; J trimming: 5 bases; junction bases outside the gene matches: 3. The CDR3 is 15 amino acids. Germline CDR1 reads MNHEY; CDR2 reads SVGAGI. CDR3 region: CASSYSRGLDQPQHF. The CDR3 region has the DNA TGTGCCAGCAGTTACTCCAGGGGGCTCGATCAGCCCCAGCATTTT.

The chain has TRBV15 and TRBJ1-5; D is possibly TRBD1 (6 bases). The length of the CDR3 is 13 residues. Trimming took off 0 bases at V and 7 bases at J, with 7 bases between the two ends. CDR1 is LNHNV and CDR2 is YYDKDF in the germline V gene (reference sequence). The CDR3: CATSRDDRQPQHF. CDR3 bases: TGTGCCACCAGCAGAGACGACAGGCAGCCCCAGCATTTT.

The chain's CDR3 is CASKERETQYF. In nucleotides, the CDR3 is TGTGCCAGCAAAGAGAGAGAGACCCAGTACTTC. The chain combines TRBV28 with TRBJ2-5; D call uncertain. Germline lookup yields CDR1 MDHEN and CDR2 SYDVKM. V was cut by 7 bases and J by 4 bases, with 7 bases left in between. CDR3 length: 11 residues. Complete variable domain (other parts from reference TRBV28 and TRBJ2-5): DVKVTQSSRYLVKRTGEKVFLECVQDMDHENMFWYRQDPGLGLRLIYFSYDVKMKEKGDIPEGYSVSREKKERFSLILESASTNQTSMYLCASKERETQYFGPGTRLLVL.

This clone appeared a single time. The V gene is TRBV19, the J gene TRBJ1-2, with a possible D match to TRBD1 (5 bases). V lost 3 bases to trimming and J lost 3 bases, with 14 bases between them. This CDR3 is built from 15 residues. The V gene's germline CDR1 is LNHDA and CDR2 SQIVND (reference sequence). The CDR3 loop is CASSIGFGRDYGYTF. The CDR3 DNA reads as TGTGCCAGTAGTATCGGCTTTGGCAGGGACTATGGCTACACCTTC.

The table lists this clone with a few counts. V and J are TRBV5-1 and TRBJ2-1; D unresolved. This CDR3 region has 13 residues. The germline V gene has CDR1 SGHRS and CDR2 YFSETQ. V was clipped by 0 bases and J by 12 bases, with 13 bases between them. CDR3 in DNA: TGCGCCAGCAGCTTGGCTCCCTTGGTAGGGCAGTTCTTC. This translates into CASSLAPLVGQFF.

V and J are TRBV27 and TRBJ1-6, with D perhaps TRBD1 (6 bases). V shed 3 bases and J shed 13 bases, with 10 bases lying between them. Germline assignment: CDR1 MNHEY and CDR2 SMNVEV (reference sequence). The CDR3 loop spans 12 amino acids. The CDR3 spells CASSFIRGPLHF. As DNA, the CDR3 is TGTGCCAGCAGTTTTATTAGGGGGCCCCTCCACTTT.

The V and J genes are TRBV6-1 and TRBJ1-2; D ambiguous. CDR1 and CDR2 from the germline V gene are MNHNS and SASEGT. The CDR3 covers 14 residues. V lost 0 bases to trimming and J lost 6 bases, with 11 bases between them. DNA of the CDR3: TGTGCCAGCAGTGAAGCAGGGATCCAGGATGGCTACACCTTC. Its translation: CASSEAGIQDGYTF.

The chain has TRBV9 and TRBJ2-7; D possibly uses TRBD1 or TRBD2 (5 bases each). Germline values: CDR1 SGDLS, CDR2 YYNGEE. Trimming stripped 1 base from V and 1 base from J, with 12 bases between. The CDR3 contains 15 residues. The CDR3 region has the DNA TGTGCCAGCAGCGTACAGGGCTCGGGGTCCTACGAGCAGTACTTC. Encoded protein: CASSVQGSGSYEQYF.

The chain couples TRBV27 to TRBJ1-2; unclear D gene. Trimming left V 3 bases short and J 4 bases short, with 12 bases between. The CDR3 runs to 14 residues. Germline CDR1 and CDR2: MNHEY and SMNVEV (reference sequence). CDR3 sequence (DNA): TGTGCCAGCAGTTTGTCAGACAACCGCTATGGCTACACCTTC. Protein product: CASSLSDNRYGYTF.

The CDR3 DNA reads TGTGCCATCACAGGAGCCCTTAGGTCACCCCTCCACTTT. It translates to CAITGALRSPLHF. The chain carries TRBV10-3 and TRBJ1-6; D is unclear. Trimming shortened V by 7 bases and J by 10 bases, and 14 bases separated the two germline ends. Germline CDR1 is ENHRY and CDR2 is SYGVKD. The CDR3 sequence is 13 residues long.

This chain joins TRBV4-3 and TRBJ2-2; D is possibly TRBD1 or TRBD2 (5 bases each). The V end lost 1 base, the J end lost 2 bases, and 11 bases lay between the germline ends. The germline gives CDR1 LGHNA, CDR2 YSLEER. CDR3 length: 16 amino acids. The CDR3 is CASSQVRGRNTGELFF. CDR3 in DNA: TGCGCCAGCAGCCAAGTGAGGGGCAGAAACACCGGGGAGCTGTTTTTT.

The CDR3 sequence: CASSPPRGNTGELFF. CDR3 coding DNA: TGTGCCAGCAGCCCGCCAAGGGGTAACACCGGGGAGCTGTTTTTT. V gene TRBV7-2 combines with J gene TRBJ2-2; tentatively, D is TRBD1 (5 bases). V dropped 5 bases and J dropped 2 bases, with 12 bases sitting between them. Germline CDR1 SGHTA, CDR2 FQGNSA. This CDR3 has 15 amino acids.

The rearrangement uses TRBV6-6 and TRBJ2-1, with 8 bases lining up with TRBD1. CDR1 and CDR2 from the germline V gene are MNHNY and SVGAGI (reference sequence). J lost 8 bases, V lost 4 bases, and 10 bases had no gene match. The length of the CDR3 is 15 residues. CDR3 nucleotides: TGTGCCAGCAGTTCGCGGACAGGGAAGAAGGATGAGCAGTTCTTC. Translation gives CASSSRTGKKDEQFF.

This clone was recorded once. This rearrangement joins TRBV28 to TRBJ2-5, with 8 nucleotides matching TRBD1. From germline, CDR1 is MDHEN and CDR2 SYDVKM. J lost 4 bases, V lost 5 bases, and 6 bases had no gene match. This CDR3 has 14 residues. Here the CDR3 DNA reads TGTGCCAGCAGTCCCGGACAGGGAAGAGAGACCCAGTACTTC. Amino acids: CASSPGQGRETQYF.

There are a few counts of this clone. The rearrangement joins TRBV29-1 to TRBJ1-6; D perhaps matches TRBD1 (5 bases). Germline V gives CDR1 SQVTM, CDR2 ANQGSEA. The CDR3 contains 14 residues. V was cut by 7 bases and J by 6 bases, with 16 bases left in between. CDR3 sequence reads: CSARTGTGNSPLHF. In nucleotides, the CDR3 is TGCAGCGCCCGTACCGGGACGGGTAATTCACCCCTCCACTTT. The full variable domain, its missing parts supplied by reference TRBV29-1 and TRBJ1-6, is SAVISQKPSRDICQRGTSLTIQCQVDSQVTMMFWYRQQPGQSLTLIATANQGSEATYESGFVIDKFPISRPNLTFSTLTVSNMSPEDSSIYLCSARTGTGNSPLHFGNGTRLTVT.

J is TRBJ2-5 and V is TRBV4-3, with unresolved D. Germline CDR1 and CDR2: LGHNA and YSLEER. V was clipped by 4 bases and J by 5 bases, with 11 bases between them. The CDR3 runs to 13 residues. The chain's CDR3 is CASSPRIQETQYF. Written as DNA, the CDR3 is TGCGCCAGCAGCCCACGCATCCAGGAGACCCAGTACTTC.

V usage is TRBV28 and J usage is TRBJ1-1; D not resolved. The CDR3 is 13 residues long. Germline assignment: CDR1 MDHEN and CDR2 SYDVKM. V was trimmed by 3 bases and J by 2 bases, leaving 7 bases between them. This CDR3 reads CASSFHSNTEAFF. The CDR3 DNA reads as TGTGCCAGCAGTTTCCACAGTAACACTGAAGCTTTCTTT.

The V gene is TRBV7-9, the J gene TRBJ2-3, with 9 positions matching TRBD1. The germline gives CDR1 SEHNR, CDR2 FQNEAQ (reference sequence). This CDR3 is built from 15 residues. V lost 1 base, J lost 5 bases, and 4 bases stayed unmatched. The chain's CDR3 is CASSLGDREGDTQYF. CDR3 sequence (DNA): TGTGCCAGCAGCTTAGGGGACAGGGAGGGAGATACGCAGTATTTT.

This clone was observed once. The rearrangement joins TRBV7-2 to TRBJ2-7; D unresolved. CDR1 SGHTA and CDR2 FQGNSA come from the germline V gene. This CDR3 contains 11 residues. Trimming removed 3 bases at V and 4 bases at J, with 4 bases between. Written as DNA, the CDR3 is TGTGCCAGCAGCTTGTTATACGAGCAGTACTTC. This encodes CASSLLYEQYF.

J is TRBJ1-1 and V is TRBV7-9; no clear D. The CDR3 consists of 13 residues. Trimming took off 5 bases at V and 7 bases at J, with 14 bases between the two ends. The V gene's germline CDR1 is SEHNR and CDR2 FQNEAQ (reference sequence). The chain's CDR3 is CASSPRGPDEAFF. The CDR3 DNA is TGTGCCAGCAGCCCTCGAGGGCCGGATGAAGCTTTCTTT.

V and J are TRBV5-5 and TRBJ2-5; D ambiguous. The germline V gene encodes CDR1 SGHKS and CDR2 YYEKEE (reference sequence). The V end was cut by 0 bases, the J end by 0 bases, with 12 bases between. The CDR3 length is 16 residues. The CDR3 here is CASSLAGRANQETQYF. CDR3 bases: TGTGCCAGCAGCTTGGCCGGACGAGCTAACCAAGAGACCCAGTACTTC.

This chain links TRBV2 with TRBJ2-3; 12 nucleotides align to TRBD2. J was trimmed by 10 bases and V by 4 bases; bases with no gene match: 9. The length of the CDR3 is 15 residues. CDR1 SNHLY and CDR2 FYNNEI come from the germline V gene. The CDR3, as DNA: TGTGCCAGCAGTGTCTCTAGCGGGGGGGCCGGACCGCAGTATTTT. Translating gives CASSVSSGGAGPQYF. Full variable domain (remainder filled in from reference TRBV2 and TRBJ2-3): EPEVTQTPSHQVTQMGQEVILRCVPISNHLYFYWYRQILGQKVEFLVSFYNNEISEKSEIFDDQFSVERPDGSNFTLKIRSTKLEDSAMYFCASSVSSGGAGPQYFGPGTRLTVL.

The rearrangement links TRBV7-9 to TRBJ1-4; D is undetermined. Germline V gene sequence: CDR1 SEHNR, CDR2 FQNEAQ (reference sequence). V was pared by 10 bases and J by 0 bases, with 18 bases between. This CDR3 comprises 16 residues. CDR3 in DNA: TGTGCCACCTTCCCCACCTTTTCCCCAACTAATGAAAAACTGTTTTTT. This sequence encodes CATFPTFSPTNEKLFF.

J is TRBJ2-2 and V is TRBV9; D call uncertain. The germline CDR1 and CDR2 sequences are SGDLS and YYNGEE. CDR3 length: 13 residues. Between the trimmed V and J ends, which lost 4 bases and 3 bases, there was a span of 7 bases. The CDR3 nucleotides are TGTGCCAGCAGCTATTTGGACACCGGGGAGCTGTTTTTT. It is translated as CASSYLDTGELFF.

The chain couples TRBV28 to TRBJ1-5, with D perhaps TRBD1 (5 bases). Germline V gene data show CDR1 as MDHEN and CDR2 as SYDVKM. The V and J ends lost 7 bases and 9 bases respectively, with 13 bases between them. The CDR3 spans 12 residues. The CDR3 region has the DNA TGTGCCAGCACTGGCCCTAGGGGGCCCCAGCATTTT. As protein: CASTGPRGPQHF.

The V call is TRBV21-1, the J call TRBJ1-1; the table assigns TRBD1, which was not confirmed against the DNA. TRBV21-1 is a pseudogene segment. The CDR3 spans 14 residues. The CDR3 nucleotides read TGTGCCAGCAGCAAAGGGAGAGACAGGGGGAGAGCTTTCTTT. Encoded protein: CASSKGRDRGRAFF.

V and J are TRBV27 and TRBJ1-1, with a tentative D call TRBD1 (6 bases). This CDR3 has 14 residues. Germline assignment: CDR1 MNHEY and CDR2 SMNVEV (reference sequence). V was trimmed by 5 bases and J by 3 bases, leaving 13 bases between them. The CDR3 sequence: CASSLQGGDTEAFF. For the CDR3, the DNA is TGTGCCAGCAGTCTACAGGGAGGTGACACTGAAGCTTTCTTT.

Here the CDR3 DNA reads TGTGCCAGCAGTAGAACAGGGGGTAGAACTGAAGCTTTCTTT. As protein: CASSRTGGRTEAFF. The chain joins TRBV6-5 to TRBJ1-1; 8 positions match TRBD1. The CDR3 is made up of 14 amino acids. Per germline, CDR1 MNHEY and CDR2 SVGAGI. The V gene end was trimmed by 5 bases and the J gene end by 5 bases; junction bases not matched to a gene: 7.